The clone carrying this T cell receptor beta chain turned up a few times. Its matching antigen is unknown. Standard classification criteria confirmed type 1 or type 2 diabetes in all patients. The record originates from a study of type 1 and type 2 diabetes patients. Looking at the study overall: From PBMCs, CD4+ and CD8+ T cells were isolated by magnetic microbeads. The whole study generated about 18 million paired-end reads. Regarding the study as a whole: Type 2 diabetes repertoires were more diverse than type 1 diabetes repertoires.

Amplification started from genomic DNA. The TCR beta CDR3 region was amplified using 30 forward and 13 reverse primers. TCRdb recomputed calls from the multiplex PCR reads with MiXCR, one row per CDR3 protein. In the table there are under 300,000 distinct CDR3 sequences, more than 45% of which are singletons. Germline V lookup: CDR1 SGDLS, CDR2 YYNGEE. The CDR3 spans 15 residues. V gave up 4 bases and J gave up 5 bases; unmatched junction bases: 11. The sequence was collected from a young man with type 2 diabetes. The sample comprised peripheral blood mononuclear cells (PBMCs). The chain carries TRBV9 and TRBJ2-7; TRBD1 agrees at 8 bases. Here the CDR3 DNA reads TGTGCCAGCAGCTTGTCTGTGGGGACAGGAAACGAGCAGTACTTC. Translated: CASSLSVGTGNEQYF.